The clone carrying this TCR beta chain was counted a few times. The source of the sample is a study of blood T cell repertoires in COVID-19. Study overall: T cells, B-cell-depleted T cells, or PBMCs supplied cDNA or gDNA.

The assay was immunoSEQ multiplex PCR, and TCRdb's table has in-frame clones only and misses some. The sample lists 150,000 to 200,000 clones; around 84% were seen once. The germline V gene encodes CDR1 GTSNPN and CDR2 SVGIG (reference sequence). This CDR3 is built from 17 residues. V was clipped by 1 base and J by 2 bases; unmatched bases: 13. The sequenced sample was PBMCs or T cells enriched from blood (not recorded which). The clonotype was recovered from a man aged 40-50 years who had recovered from COVID-19. The V gene is TRBV30, the J gene TRBJ1-2; TRBD1 matches at 7 bases. Here the CDR3 reads CAWSGQGASIANYGYTF. In DNA, the CDR3 is TGTGCCTGGAGTGGACAGGGCGCCAGTATAGCGAACTATGGCTACACCTTC.